These 5 T cell receptor beta chains came from one sample sequenced in a study of T cell responses to AZD1222 COVID-19 vaccine. Generated by immunoSEQ multiplex PCR, the TCRdb table keeps only in-frame clones and is missing some. Of some 120,000 clones listed, 93% are singletons. Sequencing used peripheral blood, obtained on day 0 of AZD1222 vaccination. The receptor set was obtained from an adult in good health.

The V and J genes are TRBV28 and TRBJ2-2; TRBD2 aligns across 7 bases. The CDR3 runs to 15 residues. CDR1 MDHEN and CDR2 SYDVKM come from the germline V gene. J lost 8 bases, V lost 5 bases, and 11 bases had no gene match. The CDR3 DNA sequence: TGTGCCAGCAGTCCCACCGGGCGGGGGAGGGGGGAGCTGTTTTTT. Translated, it gives CASSPTGRGRGELFF.

The rearrangement links TRBV28 to TRBJ2-2; D perhaps matches TRBD1 (5 bases). The germline V gene has CDR1 MDHEN and CDR2 SYDVKM. The CDR3 is 13 amino acids. V shed 7 bases and J shed 2 bases, with 8 bases lying between them. The CDR3 protein is CASTGSNTGELFF. The CDR3 nucleotides are TGTGCCAGCACAGGGTCAAACACCGGGGAGCTGTTTTTT.

The gene calls are TRBV7-8 and TRBJ1-2; D is unclear. Trimming removed 1 base from V and 8 bases from J, with 11 bases in between. Germline CDR1 reads SGHVS; CDR2 reads FQNEAQ. There are 13 residues in the CDR3. CDR3 nucleotides: TGTGCCAGCAGCTTAGTAGAGGCGGACGGCTACACCTTC. It is translated as CASSLVEADGYTF.

The chain carries TRBV28 and TRBJ1-4; 8 bases are shared with TRBD1. V dropped 4 bases and J dropped 5; count of bases not matched to a gene: 6. Germline CDR1 is MDHEN and CDR2 is SYDVKM. This CDR3 is built from 15 residues. Written as DNA, the CDR3 is TGTGCCAGCAGTTCGGGGGGACAGGAAAATGAAAAACTGTTTTTT. Its translation: CASSSGGQENEKLFF.

This chain links TRBV9 with TRBJ2-7, with TRBD2 matching 11 bases. The CDR3 loop spans 15 amino acids. With 3 bases clipped from V and 0 bases from J, the junction kept 2 bases outside the gene matches. Germline CDR1 SGDLS, CDR2 YYNGEE. In nucleotides, the CDR3 is TGTGCCAGCAGCGGGGGACTAGCGGACTCCTACGAGCAGTACTTC. It specifies CASSGGLADSYEQYF.